The subject of this entry is one TCR beta chain. The germline CDR1 and CDR2 sequences are MNHNY and SVGAGI (reference sequence). The CDR3 covers 13 residues. The V end lost 4 bases, the J end lost 6 bases, and 12 bases lay between the germline ends. The table came from immunoSEQ multiplex PCR; TCRdb's copy has only in-frame clones and leaves some out. The profile covers some 70,000 clones, with 91% appearing a single time and around 0.27% taken by the ten largest. The data were obtained in a study of T cell changes during pregnancy in multiple sclerosis. The TCR originated in a female donor in good health, enrolled as a control in a pregnancy study. The sample was CD4+ T cells from peripheral blood mononuclear cells, taken in the third trimester of pregnancy. This chain links TRBV6-6 with TRBJ1-1; weak D call: TRBD1 (6 bases). The CDR3 sequence: CASSSRQVAEAFF. In DNA, the CDR3 is TGTGCCAGCAGTTCCCGACAGGTGGCTGAAGCTTTCTTT.